The clone carrying this TCR beta chain was recorded at least ten times. Its antigen remains unidentified. This entry is derived from a study of beta chain features in type 1 diabetes. Study as a whole: Sorted cells, 107,917,701 in number, were examined across all samples. Study conclusions and caveats: Whatever favoring of shorter templates PCR might show would apply equally to patients and controls. All four CD4+ subsets from Type 1 diabetes patients carried moderately but significantly shorter TCRB CDR3s.

V gave up 6 bases and J gave up 0 bases, with 7 bases separating them. Germline CDR1 reads LNHDA; CDR2 reads SQIVND (reference sequence). CDR3 length: 13 amino acids. Isolated RNA was reverse transcribed in full, so expressed TCRB transcripts were sequenced. Naive, central memory and regulatory T cell samples came to a mean of roughly 4 million reads. The table came from immunoSEQ multiplex PCR; TCRdb's copy has only in-frame clones and leaves some out. The repertoire consists of about 220,000 clones, with about a tenth occurring once and the leading ten covering roughly 1.4%. Sequenced sample: central memory CD4+ T cells from blood. The chain links TRBV19 to TRBJ2-3; perhaps TRBD2 as D (5 bases). This TCR derives from a young man in good health. The CDR3 sequence is CASRRASTDTQYF. CDR3 sequence (DNA): TGTGCCAGTAGGAGGGCTAGCACAGATACGCAGTATTTT.